This T cell receptor (beta chain) originates from a study of blood T cell repertoires in COVID-19. At the level of the study: The United States, Italy and Spain were the sources of the acute and convalescent COVID-19 samples. PBMCs, B-cell-depleted T cells, or T cells were the source of the cDNA or gDNA that made up the material.

The CDR3 runs to 15 residues. V lost 1 base and J 4 bases, leaving 13 bases between the germline ends. Germline lookup yields CDR1 MNHNS and CDR2 SASEGT. This clone has only one observation. The authors' processing: It was from reference gene primer amplification that nucleated cell counts were estimated. Generated by immunoSEQ multiplex PCR, the TCRdb table keeps only in-frame clones and is missing some. V and J calls and clone size come straight from that table; D and trimming were deduced from the DNA. The data hold around 270,000 clones, with around 89% observed a single time. The V call is TRBV6-1, the J call TRBJ1-2; a weak D match, TRBD1 (6 bases). Sample: peripheral blood. This TCR came from a man aged 40-49 years with acute or convalescent COVID-19. The CDR3 sequence: CASSEGGGLGYGYTF. In nucleotides, the CDR3 is TGTGCCAGCAGTGAAGGGGGGGGGCTTGGCTATGGCTACACCTTC.